This T cell receptor (beta chain) was sequenced for a study of CD8+CD57+ T cells in acquired aplastic anemia. Background on the study: Recorded DNA amounts for sorted CD4+ and CD8+ cells had an average of approximately 2.9 ug.

From germline, CDR1 is SQVTM and CDR2 ANQGSEA. Trimming removed 4 bases from V and 10 bases from J, with 13 bases in between. CDR3 size: 11 residues. This clonotype was counted ten times or more. Its target is not known. Study conclusions and caveats: Patients and controls had in common 25 to 30 CD8+ CDR3 sequences. CD8+ Simpson's diversity showed no significant patient-control difference.

The template for TCR beta VDJ and CDR3 sequence profiling was genomic DNA. TCRdb analysed the reads with MiXCR anew, one entry per CDR3 protein. The sample carries about 120,000 distinct CDR3 sequences, approximately 50% recorded once. All sequencing subjects had displayed CD8+CD57+ cell expansion on flow cytometry. Patients were therapy-naive when their blood was sampled. The gene calls are TRBV29-1 and TRBJ1-1, with unresolved D. What was sequenced was sorted CD4+, CD8+, or CD8+CD57+ T cells (not recorded which) from PBMCs. The sequence was obtained from a human donor with aplastic anemia. The CDR3 nucleotides are TGCAGCGTTGTTAATGGAGGCGGAGCTTTCTTT. Translation gives CSVVNGGGAFF.